The 30 T cell receptor beta chains listed next were all sequenced from one sample in a study of shared clonotypes between healthy human individuals. Assay: immunoSEQ multiplex PCR; the TCRdb copy retains only in-frame clones and omits some. The sample lists some 900,000 clones, about three quarters occurring once. Sequenced sample: memory CD4+ T cells sorted from blood. Subset specified: CD45RA-negative fraction. The source is a man between 18 and 29 years old in good health.

This rearrangement joins TRBV27 to TRBJ2-5, with 8 bases that match TRBD2. Germline trimming cut 6 bases from V and 5 bases from J; bases unmatched to any gene: 8. Per the germline V gene, CDR1 is MNHEY and CDR2 is SMNVEV (reference sequence). The CDR3 loop spans 14 amino acids. CDR3: CASRHGRAGETQYF. The CDR3 nucleotides are TGTGCCAGCAGACACGGGAGGGCCGGTGAGACCCAGTACTTC.

As to this clone: The identical CDR3 is also encoded by other nucleotide sequences in the sample. This chain uses TRBV30 with TRBJ2-7; D perhaps matches TRBD1 (5 bases). V was pared by 5 bases and J by 4 bases, with 12 bases between. The CDR3 contains 12 residues. The germline CDR1 and CDR2 sequences are GTSNPN and SVGIG (reference sequence). CDR3 amino acids: CAWGRQTYEQYF. CDR3 sequence (DNA): TGTGCCTGGGGAAGACAGACTTACGAGCAGTACTTC.

The count of this clone is one. The chain carries TRBV4-2 and TRBJ2-7, with 9 bases matching TRBD1. The CDR3 is 15 residues long. The J segment lost 4 bases and the V segment lost 5 bases, leaving 9 bases of the junction unmatched. CDR1 LGHNA and CDR2 YNFKEQ come from the germline V gene. The DNA for the CDR3 is TGTGCCAGCAGCGCTACCGGGACAGGGATATACGAGCAGTACTTC. Translated: CASSATGTGIYEQYF.

The V gene is TRBV5-1, the J gene TRBJ2-7, with D hard to call. The CDR3 covers 11 residues. Germline lookup yields CDR1 SGHRS and CDR2 YFSETQ. The V gene lost 4 bases and the J gene lost 3 bases, with 5 bases spanning the gap. The CDR3 is CASSDYYEQYF. The CDR3 nucleotides read TGCGCCAGCAGCGATTACTACGAGCAGTACTTC. Using reference TRBV5-1 and TRBJ2-7 for the parts outside the CDR3, the full variable domain is KAGVTQTPRYLIKTRGQQVTLSCSPISGHRSVSWYQQTPGQGLQFLFEYFSETQRNKGNFPGRFSGRQFSNSRSEMNVSTLELGDSALYLCASSDYYEQYFGPGTRLTVT.

The chain couples TRBV7-6 to TRBJ2-2; D unclear. This CDR3 is 16 amino acids long. Germline values: CDR1 SGHVS, CDR2 FNYEAQ. V was shortened by 5 bases and J by 0 bases, with 13 bases between the two germline ends. The DNA for the CDR3 is TGTGCCAGCAGCCCCGGAAGGACGGCGAACACCGGGGAGCTGTTTTTT. It encodes CASSPGRTANTGELFF. Drawing the rest from reference TRBV7-6 and TRBJ2-2, the complete variable domain is GAGVSQSPRYKVTKRGQDVALRCDPISGHVSLYWYRQALGQGPEFLTYFNYEAQQDKSGLPNDRFSAERPEGSISTLTIQRTEQRDSAMYRCASSPGRTANTGELFFGEGSRLTVL.

V gene TRBV11-2 combines with J gene TRBJ2-1; D is unresolved. CDR3 length: 11 residues. CDR1 is SGHAT, CDR2 FQNNGV, per germline. V shed 5 bases and J shed 5 bases, with 4 bases lying between them. The chain's CDR3 is CASSQNNEQFF. CDR3 DNA: TGTGCCAGCAGCCAGAACAATGAGCAGTTCTTC.

This clone was found a few times. This chain uses TRBV6-1 with TRBJ1-4; D gene ambiguous. Germline assignment: CDR1 MNHNS and CDR2 SASEGT. V lost 3 bases and J lost 4, with 18 bases in between. The length of the CDR3 is 17 residues. CDR3 residues: CASSDPFEGTRNEKLFF. CDR3 sequence (DNA): TGTGCCAGCAGTGACCCCTTCGAGGGCACGCGTAATGAAAAACTGTTTTTT.

The chain couples TRBV5-4 to TRBJ2-5; 10 bases fit TRBD2. V shed 2 bases, J shed 5 bases, and the junction held 9 bases outside the gene matches. The CDR3 length is 16 residues. Germline CDR1 and CDR2: SGHNT and YYREEE (reference sequence). DNA of the CDR3: TGTGCCAGCAGCTTCGTTCTAGCGGGAGCAGGGGAGACCCAGTACTTC. Translating it yields CASSFVLAGAGETQYF.

The chain joins TRBV7-6 to TRBJ1-1; 7 nucleotides align to TRBD1. Looked up from germline, CDR1 is SGHVS and CDR2 is FNYEAQ. CDR3 length: 12 amino acids. V dropped 2 bases and J dropped 11; count of bases not matched to a gene: 5. In DNA, the CDR3 is TGTGCCAGCAGCTTAAGAGGGGGCACGGCTTTCTTT. Translating gives CASSLRGGTAFF.

V usage is TRBV4-1 and J usage is TRBJ1-2, with 9 bases matching TRBD1. The trim removed 3 bases at V and 6 bases at J, leaving 11 bases unmatched. CDR3 size: 16 residues. CDR1 and CDR2 (germline): MGHRA, YSYEKL. CDR3 region: CASSHGDRAQGDGYTF. CDR3 nucleotides: TGCGCCAGCAGCCATGGGGACAGGGCACAGGGTGATGGCTACACCTTC.

This clone was found a few times. The V and J genes are TRBV2 and TRBJ2-1; 9 bases match TRBD2. Germline V gene sequence: CDR1 SNHLY, CDR2 FYNNEI. V shed 10 bases, J shed 9 bases, and the junction held 10 bases outside the gene matches. The CDR3 is made up of 13 amino acids. CDR3 DNA: TGTGCCATCGTTAGCGGGAGATGGAGTGAGCAGTTCTTC. It yields the protein CAIVSGRWSEQFF.

This clone appeared a single time. The gene calls are TRBV7-9 and TRBJ2-4, with D perhaps TRBD2 (6 bases). The CDR3 sequence is 18 residues long. With 3 bases removed from V and 2 bases from J, the gap between germline ends came to 20 bases. Germline V CDR1 and CDR2: SEHNR, FQNEAQ (reference sequence). This CDR3 reads CASSLGGLSARPKNIQYF. The CDR3 DNA reads as TGTGCCAGCAGCTTGGGAGGACTTTCAGCCCGGCCCAAAAACATTCAGTACTTC.

This chain uses TRBV4-1 with TRBJ1-2; D is perhaps TRBD1 (6 bases). The V gene's germline CDR1 is MGHRA and CDR2 YSYEKL. The CDR3 consists of 13 residues. Trimming removed 4 bases at V and 2 bases at J, with 8 bases between. In DNA, the CDR3 is TGCGCCAGCAGCCTAACAGGGAACTATGGCTACACCTTC. Translation: CASSLTGNYGYTF.

V is TRBV6-5 and J is TRBJ1-3; TRBD1 matches at 7 bases. The CDR3 has 14 amino acids. The germline CDR1 and CDR2 sequences are MNHEY and SVGAGI. V lost 4 bases and J lost 5; bases outside the gene matches: 5. DNA of the CDR3: TGTGCCAGCAGTTCCTTACAGGGGCGAAACACCATATATTTT. Its translation is CASSSLQGRNTIYF.

At least ten counts were recorded for this clone. Other DNA sequences in the sample encode the same CDR3. The chain combines TRBV5-1 with TRBJ2-3, with 7 bases aligning to TRBD2. The V segment lost 2 bases and the J segment 2 bases; nucleotides outside the gene matches: 2. The CDR3 sequence is 14 residues long. Germline loops: CDR1 SGHRS, CDR2 YFSETQ. CDR3 protein: CASSFSGHTDTQYF. DNA of the CDR3: TGCGCCAGCAGCTTTAGCGGGCACACAGATACGCAGTATTTT.

With respect to this clone: A read error may be the cause here, since a much bigger clone is one base away. Other DNA sequences in this sample translate to the same CDR3. The rearrangement uses TRBV7-2 and TRBJ2-3; D gene uncertain. Germline CDR1 SGHTA, CDR2 FQGNSA. The CDR3 covers 13 residues. V was pared by 1 base and J by 4 bases, with 6 bases between. CDR3 in amino acids: CASSLGSPDTQYF. The CDR3 DNA reads TGTGCCAGCAGCTTAGGAAGCCCAGATACGCAGTATTTT.

The J gene is TRBJ2-3, the V gene TRBV10-3, with D perhaps given as TRBD1 or TRBD2 (5 bases each). This CDR3 region has 12 residues. Looked up from germline, CDR1 is ENHRY and CDR2 is SYGVKD. Trimming took 8 bases from V and 0 from J, leaving 6 bases between them. CDR3 in DNA: TGTGCCATCGGGACGAGCACAGATACGCAGTATTTT. Translating gives CAIGTSTDTQYF.

This clone occurred a few times. The chain carries TRBV11-2 and TRBJ2-3, with D perhaps TRBD2 (6 bases). The V end was cut by 2 bases, the J end by 3 bases, with 18 bases between. From germline, CDR1 is SGHAT and CDR2 FQNNGV. The CDR3 totals 17 residues. CDR3 bases: TGTGCCAGCAGCTTATCGAGTGGGGGGTTAAGGACAGATACGCAGTATTTT. Translating it yields CASSLSSGGLRTDTQYF.

The CDR3 sequence is CASSQDTPGTRTDTQYF. The CDR3 coding sequence is TGCGCCAGCAGCCAAGACACTCCCGGGACGCGCACAGATACGCAGTATTTT. This chain links TRBV4-1 with TRBJ2-3; perhaps D is TRBD1 or TRBD2 (5 bases each). The germline V gene has CDR1 MGHRA and CDR2 YSYEKL. This CDR3 region has 17 residues. Trimming took 0 bases from V and 1 from J, leaving 14 bases between them.

The CDR3 spells CASSESSSADTQYF. The CDR3 DNA reads TGTGCCAGCAGTGAAAGTTCATCAGCGGATACGCAGTATTTT. The chain employs TRBV2 and TRBJ2-3, with unresolved D. Trimming pared 2 bases from V and 6 bases from J, leaving 12 bases between. CDR1 is SNHLY and CDR2 is FYNNEI in the germline V gene. The CDR3 covers 14 residues.

V usage is TRBV6-6 and J usage is TRBJ1-1; D gene uncertain. Germline V CDR1 and CDR2: MNHNY, SVGAGI (reference sequence). Trimming shortened V by 7 bases and J by 1 base, and 13 bases separated the two germline ends. This CDR3 contains 14 residues. CDR3: CASTNRWWNTEAFF. The DNA of the CDR3 is TGTGCCAGCACCAATCGCTGGTGGAACACTGAAGCTTTCTTT.

This clone was detected ten times or more. In the same sample, other DNA sequences code for this CDR3. The rearrangement uses TRBV27 and TRBJ1-2, with a weak D call TRBD1 (6 bases). Deletions cut 3 bases from V and 3 bases from J, with 8 bases between. Germline V lookup: CDR1 MNHEY, CDR2 SMNVEV (reference sequence). The CDR3 has 13 residues. The CDR3 nucleotides read TGTGCCAGCAGTTTTTCAGGGGACTATGGCTACACCTTC. Translation gives CASSFSGDYGYTF.

The chain employs TRBV6-5 and TRBJ2-3, with TRBD1 matching over 8 bases. CDR3 size: 14 residues. The germline gives CDR1 MNHEY, CDR2 SVGAGI. V lost 5 bases and J lost 3; bases outside the gene matches: 4. The CDR3 sequence: CASSVTGGTDTQYF. The CDR3 DNA reads as TGTGCCAGCAGTGTCACAGGGGGAACAGATACGCAGTATTTT.

The rearrangement uses TRBV30 and TRBJ2-5; 13 bases are a match to TRBD2. From germline, CDR1 is GTSNPN and CDR2 SVGIG (reference sequence). CDR3 length: 18 amino acids. The CDR3 DNA reads TGTGTCCTGGGACTCGCCGGGACTAGCGGGGCCAAGAGGGAGACCCAGTACTTC. It is translated as CVLGLAGTSGAKRETQYF.

The genes are TRBV6-6 and TRBJ2-1; 9 bases map to TRBD1. V shed 6 bases, J shed 5 bases, and the junction held 11 bases outside the gene matches. The CDR3 extends over 16 amino acids. Germline V gene sequence: CDR1 MNHNY, CDR2 SVGAGI (reference sequence). The CDR3 spells CASRSRDRDQDNEQFF. The CDR3, as DNA: TGTGCCAGCAGGTCCCGGGACAGGGACCAGGACAATGAGCAGTTCTTC.

This clone was counted between two and nine times. This sequence joins TRBV6-5 and TRBJ2-5, with D perhaps TRBD2 (7 bases). Looked up from germline, CDR1 is MNHEY and CDR2 is SVGAGI. The CDR3 is 15 residues long. Trimming stripped 2 bases from V and 2 bases from J, with 12 bases between. CDR3 residues: CASSYDAGAQETQYF. The CDR3 DNA is TGTGCCAGCAGTTACGATGCGGGGGCACAAGAGACCCAGTACTTC.

This clone was detected only once. The chain joins TRBV11-3 to TRBJ2-2; the D gene is possibly TRBD1 (6 bases). Germline V gene lookup returns CDR1 SGHNT and CDR2 YENEEA. There are 14 residues in the CDR3. Trimming cost V 5 bases and J 5 bases, with 12 bases left between them. CDR3 nucleotide sequence: TGTGCCAGCAGCCTACAGGGTTTTACCGGGGAGCTGTTTTTT. This encodes CASSLQGFTGELFF.

V and J are TRBV7-2 and TRBJ1-6; D is unclear. This CDR3 has 15 amino acids. V dropped 2 bases and J dropped 9 bases, with 14 bases sitting between them. Germline assignment: CDR1 SGHTA and CDR2 FQGNSA. The DNA for the CDR3 is TGTGCCAGCAGCTTATATAACCCCCCCCGTTCACCCCTCCACTTT. This encodes CASSLYNPPRSPLHF. The full variable domain, rest sourced from reference TRBV7-2 and TRBJ1-6, is GAGVSQSPSNKVTEKGKDVELRCDPISGHTALYWYRQSLGQGLEFLIYFQGNSAPDKSGLPSDRFSAERTGGSVSTLTIQRTQQEDSAVYLCASSLYNPPRSPLHFGNGTRLTVT.

This sequence joins TRBV27 and TRBJ2-7; 9 bases fit TRBD1. The CDR3 is 15 residues long. The V gene end was trimmed by 4 bases and the J gene end by 2 bases; junction bases not matched to a gene: 6. CDR1 and CDR2 from the germline V gene are MNHEY and SMNVEV (reference sequence). CDR3: CASSSSGTGPYEQYF. CDR3 in DNA: TGTGCCAGCAGTTCATCCGGGACAGGGCCCTACGAGCAGTACTTC.

This clone was observed a few times. The gene calls are TRBV30 and TRBJ1-6, with D uncertain. V was trimmed by 3 bases and J by 0 bases, leaving 6 bases between them. Germline CDR1 and CDR2: GTSNPN and SVGIG (reference sequence). This CDR3 is 14 amino acids long. CDR3 amino acids: CAWRPSSYNSPLHF. CDR3 DNA sequence: TGTGCCTGGAGGCCGAGCTCCTATAATTCACCCCTCCACTTT.